This T cell receptor (beta chain) was obtained from a study of cytomegalovirus exposure and HLA in healthy donors. Germline loops: CDR1 KGHSH, CDR2 LQKENI. The V end lost 4 bases, the J end lost 4 bases, and 13 bases lay between the germline ends. The CDR3 is made up of 14 amino acids. PCR primers comprised 60 Vbeta and 13 Jbeta primers. Libraries were prepared by immunoSEQ multiplex PCR; TCRdb keeps only in-frame clonotypes and omits some of them. This sample carries 85,000 to 95,000 clones, 60% to 85% of them seen once, and the ten largest clones take more than 5%. The sequenced sample consisted of PBMCs. The sequence came from a young man in good health and CMV-seropositive. The V gene is TRBV18, the J gene TRBJ1-2; D may be TRBD1 (6 bases). The CDR3 bases are TGTGCCAGCTCACAGGGGGACGTGGGCTATGGCTACACCTTC. Protein sequence: CASSQGDVGYGYTF.